These 30 T cell receptor beta chains came from one sample sequenced in a study of beta chain features in type 1 diabetes. Every isolated RNA sample was fully reverse transcribed, so sequencing captured expressed TCRB transcripts. Assay: immunoSEQ multiplex PCR; the TCRdb copy retains only in-frame clones and omits some. The profile covers roughly 150,000 clones, with less than 9.5% appearing a single time and over 2% taken by the ten largest. Sample: central memory CD4+ T cells from blood. The receptor set was obtained from a woman younger than 35 in good health.

This clone was found a few times. The rearrangement uses TRBV5-1 and TRBJ2-5; 12 nucleotides agree with TRBD1. J gave up 4 bases and V 4 bases, and 5 bases lay outside the gene matches. The CDR3 is 15 residues long. Germline assignment: CDR1 SGHRS and CDR2 YFSETQ. CDR3 DNA sequence: TGCGCCAGCAGCCCCGGGACAGGGGGCGTAGAGACCCAGTACTTC. This translates into CASSPGTGGVETQYF.

The chain employs TRBV2 and TRBJ2-5; 11 bases are a match to TRBD1. The V gene's germline CDR1 is SNHLY and CDR2 FYNNEI. V trimming: 6 bases; J trimming: 4 bases; junction bases outside the gene matches: 7. The CDR3 totals 15 residues. The CDR3 DNA sequence: TGTGCCAGCAGCAGGGACAGGGGGAATGGAGAGACCCAGTACTTC. Protein sequence: CASSRDRGNGETQYF.

The chain carries TRBV30 and TRBJ1-4; 7 bases fit TRBD1. After removal of 0 bases from V and 5 bases from J, the junction contained 15 bases not matched to a gene. This CDR3 contains 18 residues. Germline CDR1 GTSNPN, CDR2 SVGIG (reference sequence). This CDR3 is CAWSVGEDRAFPNEKLFF. For the CDR3, the DNA is TGTGCCTGGAGTGTAGGGGAAGACAGGGCCTTTCCGAATGAAAAACTGTTTTTT.

This clone occurred a few times. The chain couples TRBV6-5 to TRBJ2-7; the D gene is possibly TRBD2 (6 bases). With 0 bases removed from V and 0 bases from J, the gap between germline ends came to 9 bases. CDR3 length: 15 amino acids. Per the germline V gene, CDR1 is MNHEY and CDR2 is SVGAGI. The CDR3 DNA is TGTGCCAGCAGTTACTCCCCCGGGAGCTCCTACGAGCAGTACTTC. It specifies CASSYSPGSSYEQYF.

The sample holds a few counts of this clone. The gene calls are TRBV11-2 and TRBJ1-2; the match to TRBD1 covers 8 bases. With 4 bases clipped from V and 1 base from J, the junction kept 5 bases outside the gene matches. There are 15 residues in the CDR3. Germline V CDR1 and CDR2: SGHAT, FQNNGV. The CDR3 DNA reads as TGTGCCAGCAGCTCTGGACAGGGTGGTAACTATGGCTACACCTTC. As protein: CASSSGQGGNYGYTF.

This clone was observed a few times. The rearrangement joins TRBV19 to TRBJ1-5; no reliable D call. V was trimmed by 6 bases and J by 8 bases, leaving 11 bases between them. Germline V gives CDR1 LNHDA, CDR2 SQIVND (reference sequence). The CDR3 sequence is 12 residues long. Written as DNA, the CDR3 is TGTGCCAGTAGGAGGGTTTATGAGCCCCAGCATTTT. This codes for CASRRVYEPQHF. The variable domain in full, with the rest retrieved from reference TRBV19 and TRBJ1-5, is DGGITQSPKYLFRKEGQNVTLSCEQNLNHDAMYWYRQDPGQGLRLIYYSQIVNDFQKGDIAEGYSVSREKKESFPLTVTSAQKNPTAFYLCASRRVYEPQHFGDGTRLSIL.

This clone was picked up a small number of times. V is TRBV5-1 and J is TRBJ1-1, with D hard to call. Trimming removed 4 bases at V and 5 bases at J, with 18 bases between. The length of the CDR3 is 15 residues. Germline values: CDR1 SGHRS, CDR2 YFSETQ. The CDR3 loop reads CASSPSAGGITEAFF. CDR3 nucleotides: TGCGCCAGCAGCCCTTCGGCAGGCGGGATTACTGAAGCTTTCTTT.

This clone was seen a few times. CDR3 bases: TGTGCCAGCAGCCAAGTGGACTTCTCTGGAAACACCATATATTTT. This codes for CASSQVDFSGNTIYF. V gene TRBV4-2 combines with J gene TRBJ1-3; the D is unclear. Trimming took off 1 base at V and 0 bases at J, with 7 bases between the two ends. Germline-derived CDR1 and CDR2 are LGHNA and YNFKEQ. CDR3 length: 15 amino acids.

This chain's CDR3 is CASSLQGAGYGYTF. CDR3 sequence (DNA): TGTGCCAGCAGCTTACAAGGGGCCGGCTATGGCTACACCTTC. The rearrangement uses TRBV7-2 and TRBJ1-2, with a possible D match to TRBD1 (5 bases). Trimming pared 2 bases from V and 4 bases from J, leaving 11 bases between. This CDR3 spans 14 amino acids. Per germline, CDR1 SGHTA and CDR2 FQGNSA.

This clone was detected only a few times. The chain has TRBV5-1 and TRBJ2-7; 11 bases agree with TRBD2. This CDR3 is 15 amino acids long. V lost 0 bases, J lost 3 bases, and 2 bases stayed unmatched. Germline V CDR1 and CDR2: SGHRS, YFSETQ. Here the CDR3 DNA reads TGCGCCAGCAGCTTGGGAGGACTAGCGGGCTACGAGCAGTACTTC. Translation: CASSLGGLAGYEQYF.

Points on this clone: Distinct nucleotide sequences in the sample also encode this CDR3. The chain links TRBV2 to TRBJ1-1; perhaps TRBD1 as D (6 bases). The CDR3 is 13 amino acids. The V end was cut by 6 bases, the J end by 1 base, with 9 bases between. The V gene's germline CDR1 is SNHLY and CDR2 FYNNEI. The CDR3 protein is CASSPQGNTEAFF. The CDR3 nucleotides read TGTGCCAGCAGCCCACAGGGGAACACTGAAGCTTTCTTT.

The chain recombines TRBV7-2 with TRBJ2-2; no firm D call. Germline V CDR1 and CDR2: SGHTA, FQGNSA. CDR3 length: 15 amino acids. With 1 base removed from V and 5 bases from J, the gap between germline ends came to 11 bases. The CDR3 DNA reads as TGTGCCAGCAGCTTAGTGAAGGCAGGAACCGGGGAGCTGTTTTTT. It yields the protein CASSLVKAGTGELFF.

This clone has just a few counts. This chain uses TRBV7-6 with TRBJ2-7, with D tentatively TRBD1 (5 bases). The CDR3 is made up of 13 amino acids. Trimming removed 1 base from V and 5 bases from J, with 9 bases in between. CDR1 and CDR2 from the germline V gene are SGHVS and FNYEAQ. This CDR3 reads CASSLGRADEQYF. CDR3 DNA sequence: TGTGCCAGCAGCTTAGGCAGGGCGGACGAGCAGTACTTC.

This clone showed up just a few times. The chain couples TRBV29-1 to TRBJ2-5, with 8 bases matching TRBD2. Trimming removed 8 bases from V and 5 bases from J; junction bases left unmatched: 16. Germline V gives CDR1 SQVTM, CDR2 ANQGSEA. CDR3 size: 15 residues. The CDR3 DNA sequence: TGCAGCCATTCACGGGGGGGCGATCGGCGCGAGACCCAGTACTTC. Its protein product is CSHSRGGDRRETQYF. The full variable domain, completed using reference TRBV29-1 and TRBJ2-5, is SAVISQKPSRDICQRGTSLTIQCQVDSQVTMMFWYRQQPGQSLTLIATANQGSEATYESGFVIDKFPISRPNLTFSTLTVSNMSPEDSSIYLCSHSRGGDRRETQYFGPGTRLLVL.

This clone was observed a few times. The rearrangement uses TRBV7-2 and TRBJ1-1; D perhaps matches TRBD1 (6 bases). CDR3 length equals 15 residues. Trimming took 4 bases from V and 7 from J, leaving 19 bases between them. Germline loops: CDR1 SGHTA, CDR2 FQGNSA. In DNA, the CDR3 is TGTGCCAGCAGCTCCCGGGACACCCTAATGGTTGAAGCTTTCTTT. Protein product: CASSSRDTLMVEAFF.

This clone was observed a handful of times. The chain joins TRBV6-6 to TRBJ2-1, with 7 bases that match TRBD2. Losses at the gene ends were 8 bases for V and 7 bases for J; bases not matched to a gene: 5. Germline CDR1 and CDR2: MNHNY and SVGAGI (reference sequence). This CDR3 is 12 amino acids long. CDR3 bases: TGTGCCAGCGGGACGGGAGGAAATGAGCAGTTCTTC. Translated, it gives CASGTGGNEQFF.

CDR3 protein: CASTGRGNEKLFF. The CDR3 region has the DNA TGTGCCAGCACAGGGCGGGGAAATGAAAAACTGTTTTTT. V and J are TRBV11-2 and TRBJ1-4; possibly TRBD1 for D (5 bases). Germline CDR1 and CDR2: SGHAT and FQNNGV. V lost 7 bases and J lost 5, with 11 bases in between. This CDR3 is 13 amino acids long.

This clone has more than one count but fewer than ten. Other DNA variants within this sample encode the same CDR3. V and J are TRBV11-2 and TRBJ1-2; TRBD1 aligns across 9 bases. V was pared by 5 bases and J by 6 bases, with 4 bases of the junction left unmatched. Germline CDR1 is SGHAT and CDR2 is FQNNGV. CDR3 size: 13 residues. The CDR3 spells CASSPRDRDGYTF. The DNA for the CDR3 is TGTGCCAGCAGCCCCCGGGACAGGGATGGCTACACCTTC.

The table lists this clone with a few counts. The chain uses TRBV25-1 and TRBJ1-1, with unresolved D. The CDR3 has 17 residues. The V gene lost 4 bases and the J gene lost 0 bases, with 18 bases spanning the gap. Germline CDR1 MGHDK, CDR2 SYGVNS. CDR3 sequence reads: CASSGRKRGKMNTEAFF. DNA for the CDR3: TGTGCCAGCAGTGGGAGAAAGCGAGGTAAGATGAACACTGAAGCTTTCTTT.

J is TRBJ2-5 and V is TRBV2; 12 positions agree with TRBD1. This CDR3 spans 15 amino acids. Germline CDR1 SNHLY, CDR2 FYNNEI. V dropped 3 bases and J dropped 4; count of bases not matched to a gene: 3. The chain's CDR3 is CASSEGTGGLETQYF. For the CDR3, the DNA is TGTGCCAGCAGTGAGGGGACAGGGGGCCTAGAGACCCAGTACTTC.

The table lists this clone with a few counts. CDR3 in DNA: TGTGCCAGCTCACCTGTCTCCCAAGAGACCCAGTACTTC. It encodes CASSPVSQETQYF. The chain recombines TRBV18 with TRBJ2-5, with unresolved D. CDR1 is KGHSH, CDR2 LQKENI, per germline. The CDR3 has 13 amino acids. V was clipped by 3 bases and J by 1 base, with 6 bases between them.

The sample holds a few counts of this clone. V and J are TRBV28 and TRBJ1-2, with no clear D. With 5 bases removed from V and 1 base from J, the gap between germline ends came to 8 bases. The CDR3 sequence is 13 residues long. In germline, CDR1 is MDHEN, CDR2 SYDVKM. The CDR3 nucleotides are TGTGCCAGCAGTCCCCCCCATAACTATGGCTACACCTTC. Protein: CASSPPHNYGYTF.

This clone has a handful of counts. The V and J genes are TRBV7-9 and TRBJ2-2; the match to TRBD1 covers 7 bases. The CDR3 loop spans 15 amino acids. The V gene end was trimmed by 4 bases and the J gene end by 1 base; junction bases not matched to a gene: 3. In germline, CDR1 is SEHNR, CDR2 FQNEAQ (reference sequence). The CDR3 nucleotides are TGTGCCAGCAGCTCCAGACAGGGGAACACCGGGGAGCTGTTTTTT. Translated, it gives CASSSRQGNTGELFF.

V usage is TRBV19 and J usage is TRBJ1-4; the match to TRBD1 covers 9 bases. The V and J ends lost 5 bases and 7 bases, in that order; junction bases with no gene match: 5. Germline CDR1 LNHDA, CDR2 SQIVND (reference sequence). This CDR3 has 14 amino acids. This CDR3 reads CASSSTGGSEKLFF. In nucleotides, the CDR3 is TGTGCCAGTAGTTCGACAGGGGGATCTGAAAAACTGTTTTTT.

Notes on this clone: In the same sample, other DNA sequences code for this CDR3. V gene TRBV5-1 combines with J gene TRBJ2-7; the D is unclear. The CDR3 has 14 amino acids. Germline V gives CDR1 SGHRS, CDR2 YFSETQ. Deletions cut 1 base from V and 4 bases from J, with 12 bases between. CDR3 sequence (DNA): TGCGCCAGCAGCTTGTCCTCAGGCACGTACGAGCAGTACTTC. Translating it yields CASSLSSGTYEQYF.

The chain employs TRBV5-1 and TRBJ2-7, with TRBD1 as a possible D gene (6 bases). Germline CDR1 and CDR2: SGHRS and YFSETQ. The V end was cut by 0 bases, the J end by 3 bases, with 13 bases between. This CDR3 is built from 15 residues. This CDR3 is CASSLEAQGRYEQYF. CDR3 sequence (DNA): TGCGCCAGCAGCTTGGAGGCACAGGGTCGCTACGAGCAGTACTTC.

CDR3: CSGSSGNEQFF. The CDR3 bases are TGCAGTGGTAGTTCCGGCAATGAGCAGTTCTTC. The chain is built from TRBV20-1 and TRBJ2-1; D remains ambiguous. The length of the CDR3 is 11 residues. Germline V gives CDR1 DFQATT, CDR2 SNEGSKA (reference sequence). The ends were cut back, 7 bases at V and 6 bases at J, with 10 bases in the middle.

This clone was seen more than once but under ten times. V and J are TRBV7-3 and TRBJ2-1; the match to TRBD2 covers 11 bases. CDR3 length: 16 amino acids. Trimming at V came to 5 bases and at J to 6 bases, leaving 9 bases not matched to a gene. The germline gives CDR1 SGHTA, CDR2 FQGTGA. CDR3 protein: CASSPWTSGFFNEQFF. The CDR3 nucleotides read TGTGCCAGCAGCCCCTGGACTAGCGGGTTTTTCAATGAGCAGTTCTTC. Drawing the rest from reference TRBV7-3 and TRBJ2-1, the complete variable domain is GAGVSQTPSNKVTEKGKYVELRCDPISGHTALYWYRQSLGQGPEFLIYFQGTGAADDSGLPNDRFFAVRPEGSVSTLKIQRTERGDSAVYLCASSPWTSGFFNEQFFGPGTRLTVL.

This clone was found a few times. The chain employs TRBV7-9 and TRBJ1-2; perhaps TRBD1 as D (6 bases). V lost 2 bases and J 7 bases, leaving 8 bases between the germline ends. Germline loops: CDR1 SEHNR, CDR2 FQNEAQ (reference sequence). The CDR3 extends over 12 amino acids. The CDR3 DNA sequence: TGTGCCAGCAGCTTAAACAGGGCTGGCTACACCTTC. It encodes CASSLNRAGYTF.

The chain employs TRBV11-2 and TRBJ2-5, with 10 bases lining up with TRBD1. With 11 bases clipped from V and 5 bases from J, the junction kept 14 bases outside the gene matches. Germline V gene lookup returns CDR1 SGHAT and CDR2 FQNNGV. This CDR3 is built from 15 residues. The CDR3 spells CAVNVWTGGLETQYF. In DNA, the CDR3 is TGTGCCGTCAACGTCTGGACAGGGGGTTTGGAGACCCAGTACTTC.